This T cell receptor beta chain comes out of a study of cytomegalovirus exposure and HLA in healthy donors. The wider study: The same platform as the 500 to 700 first-cohort repertoires was used for the 90 to 150 validation repertoires, a later analysis reported. Broader study findings: Under in vitro conditions, a few CMV-associated chains were confirmed as specific for CMV antigens.

V lost 4 bases and J 1 base, leaving 11 bases between the germline ends. The CDR3 spans 14 residues. Germline CDR1 and CDR2: ENHRY and SYGVKD. Points on this clone: Its antigen is not identified.

The data were produced by immunoSEQ multiplex PCR, yet TCRdb's version contains in-frame clones alone and is incomplete. The table shows fewer than 200,000 clones, with approximately 81% occurring only once. The receptor comes from a man between 18 and 35 years old in good health and CMV-seropositive. The J gene is TRBJ2-7, the V gene TRBV10-3, with D perhaps TRBD2 (6 bases). Source material: PBMCs. DNA for the CDR3: TGTGCCATCAGTGGGAGTAGCGGTTCCTACGAGCAGTACTTC. Residues: CAISGSSGSYEQYF.